A single sample gave rise to the 30 T cell receptor beta chains below, sequenced in a study of T cells in tuberculosis (dated by TCRdb to 2017 to 2018). The library was built by means of the immunoSEQ multiplex PCR assay. TCRdb re-hosts the immuneACCESS table, in-frame sequences only. Its copies lack some clones; in the studies checked, an unresolved V gene accounts for under half of them, and the cause for the rest is not known. A total of nearly 60,000 clones appear in this sample, 88% of them only once. Just over 20% of the sample comes from the top ten. After being thawed and rested overnight, PBMC were stained with GMM-loaded CD1B tetramer, a Live/Dead dye and anti-CD3, and were then sorted on a FACS Aria II. The CD1B tetramers were loaded with C32 glucose monomycolate that had been purified from Rhodococcus equi. Sequenced: CD1b-GMM tetramer-negative cells sorted from PBMCs. The cell subset or site label corresponds to: T cells not binding CD1B-GMM tetramer, sorted from same donor. The receptors here all came from an adult woman with latent tuberculosis.

This clone was seen a single time. This chain joins TRBV2 and TRBJ2-7; no clear D gene. The germline V and J ends were trimmed by 1 base and 3 bases, with 13 bases remaining between them. CDR3 length equals 15 residues. Per the germline V gene, CDR1 is SNHLY and CDR2 is FYNNEI. This CDR3 reads CASSEGLNRYYEQYF. The CDR3 region has the DNA TGTGCCAGCAGTGAAGGATTGAACAGATACTACGAGCAGTACTTC.

A note on this clone: A junction end diverges from the germline sequence, so it may reflect a read error. This chain connects TRBV7-8 to TRBJ1-1; 9 bases line up with TRBD1. Germline values: CDR1 SGHVS, CDR2 FQNEAQ. This CDR3 has 14 residues. CDR3 DNA: TGTGCCAGCAGCTACGGGACAGGGAACACTGAAGCGGACTTT. It codes for CASSYGTGNTEADF.

This clone was counted once. The genes are TRBV19 and TRBJ2-7, with 7 bases identical to TRBD2. CDR3 size: 18 residues. J was trimmed by 4 bases and V by 2 bases; bases with no gene match: 17. CDR1 and CDR2 (germline): LNHDA, SQIVND (reference sequence). This CDR3 is CASSISPLRAGEAYEQYF. Here the CDR3 DNA reads TGTGCCAGTAGTATAAGCCCCCTTAGGGCGGGAGAAGCGTACGAGCAGTACTTC.

The CDR3 coding sequence is TGTGCCAGCAGCTCAGATTTTGCTAATTCACCCCTCCACTTT. Translated: CASSSDFANSPLHF. The genes are TRBV7-9 and TRBJ1-6; unclear D gene. Germline CDR1 SEHNR, CDR2 FQNEAQ (reference sequence). The CDR3 contains 14 residues. Trimming shortened V by 4 bases and J by 6 bases, and 10 bases separated the two germline ends.

This rearrangement joins TRBV30 to TRBJ2-7; TRBD1 agrees at 9 bases. In germline, CDR1 is GTSNPN, CDR2 SVGIG (reference sequence). The CDR3 runs 14 residues. V lost 2 bases, J lost 7 bases, and 9 bases stayed unmatched. Written as DNA, the CDR3 is TGTGCCTGGAGTACCGGGACAGGGACGTGGGAGCAGTACTTC. Protein: CAWSTGTGTWEQYF.

The chain is built from TRBV30 and TRBJ1-1; a possible D gene is TRBD1 (6 bases). Germline lookup yields CDR1 GTSNPN and CDR2 SVGIG (reference sequence). V was clipped by 5 bases and J by 5 bases, with 15 bases between them. The CDR3 consists of 13 residues. The CDR3 DNA follows: TGTGCCTGGCAAGCCCTCAGGGGAACTGAAGCTTTCTTT. Protein product: CAWQALRGTEAFF.

The chain recombines TRBV5-1 with TRBJ2-2; D unresolved. V lost 4 bases to trimming and J lost 4 bases, with 8 bases between them. The CDR3 extends over 13 amino acids. Looked up from germline, CDR1 is SGHRS and CDR2 is YFSETQ. CDR3 nucleotide sequence: TGCGCCAGCAGCACCAGGTCCACCGGGGAGCTGTTTTTT. Its protein is CASSTRSTGELFF.

To note about this clone: This sample also contains other DNA sequences that code for the same CDR3. CDR3 in DNA: TGTGCCAGCTCACCACAGGGGGCCGGGGAGCTGTTTTTT. This gives the protein CASSPQGAGELFF. The rearrangement joins TRBV18 to TRBJ2-2; possible D gene TRBD1, 6 bases. CDR1 and CDR2 (germline): KGHSH, LQKENI. This CDR3 comprises 13 residues. Trimming shortened V by 1 base and J by 6 bases, and 6 bases separated the two germline ends.

The rearrangement joins TRBV12-2 to TRBJ1-3. TRBV12-2 counts as a pseudogene. This CDR3 contains 18 residues. This CDR3 reads CASRLRQGLPLTRNTIYF. The CDR3 bases are TGTGCAAGTCGCTTAAGGCAGGGACTCCCCCTTACCCGAAACACCATATATTTT.

The V call is TRBV21-1, the J call TRBJ1-2; TRBD1, as called in the table, went unchecked against the DNA. TRBV21-1 is a listed pseudogene. There are 15 residues in the CDR3. CDR3 protein: CASPRTPYPVYGYTF. The CDR3 coding sequence is TGTGCCAGCCCCCGGACACCCTATCCCGTTTATGGCTACACCTTC.

V is TRBV5-6 and J is TRBJ1-1; D might be TRBD1 (5 bases). Trimming took off 2 bases at V and 1 base at J, with 15 bases between the two ends. The germline CDR1 and CDR2 sequences are SGHDT and YYEEEE. The CDR3 has 16 residues. CDR3 DNA sequence: TGTGCCAGCAGCTTCAAACTTCAGGGCCGGAACACTGAAGCTTTCTTT. It yields the protein CASSFKLQGRNTEAFF.

This clone occurred once. This chain uses TRBV7-8 with TRBJ2-3; 11 nucleotides match TRBD2. The ends lost 4 bases at V and 3 bases at J; junction bases unmatched: 0. Per germline, CDR1 SGHVS and CDR2 FQNEAQ. The CDR3 has 14 amino acids. The CDR3 coding sequence is TGTGCCAGCAGCTCTAGCGGGGGGACAGATACGCAGTATTTT. It yields the protein CASSSSGGTDTQYF.

The rearrangement links TRBV4-2 to TRBJ2-3; TRBD2 matches at 9 bases. The CDR3 is made up of 17 amino acids. The germline gives CDR1 LGHNA, CDR2 YNFKEQ. V was pared by 1 base and J by 1 base, with 6 bases of the junction left unmatched. The CDR3 DNA is TGTGCCAGCAGCCAAGGGGGCGGGGGGGCCGGCACAGATACGCAGTATTTT. Amino acid sequence: CASSQGGGGAGTDTQYF.

The chain joins TRBV7-2 to TRBJ2-7; 8 nucleotides align to TRBD1. J gave up 4 bases and V 0 bases, and 5 bases lay outside the gene matches. The CDR3 has 15 amino acids. Germline V lookup: CDR1 SGHTA, CDR2 FQGNSA. The CDR3 sequence: CASSLAQGAQYEQYF. The CDR3 coding sequence is TGTGCCAGCAGCTTAGCGCAGGGGGCGCAATACGAGCAGTACTTC.

The CDR3 sequence is CASSFDRSNQPQHF. The CDR3 region has the DNA TGTGCCAGCAGTTTCGACAGGAGCAATCAGCCCCAGCATTTT. The rearrangement uses TRBV7-2 and TRBJ1-5; D is possibly TRBD1 (6 bases). In germline, CDR1 is SGHTA, CDR2 FQGNSA. The CDR3 is 14 residues long. V gave up 6 bases and J gave up 1 base, with 10 bases separating them.

CDR3 sequence (DNA): TGTGCCAGCATCGAGGTCAGACCCCCCTATGGCTACACCTTC. This sequence encodes CASIEVRPPYGYTF. The V gene is TRBV5-4, the J gene TRBJ1-2; D uncertain. The germline V gene encodes CDR1 SGHNT and CDR2 YYREEE (reference sequence). The CDR3 extends over 14 amino acids. Deletions cut 6 bases from V and 4 bases from J, with 16 bases between.

The J gene is TRBJ1-1, the V gene TRBV6-5; D is unresolved. The V and J ends lost 4 bases and 0 bases respectively, with 9 bases between them. There are 14 residues in the CDR3. CDR1 is MNHEY and CDR2 is SVGAGI in the germline V gene. Written as DNA, the CDR3 is TGTGCCAGCAGTTCTTACCACATGAACACTGAAGCTTTCTTT. The encoded protein is CASSSYHMNTEAFF.

The chain uses TRBV5-1 and TRBJ2-1; D might be TRBD1 (6 bases). From germline, CDR1 is SGHRS and CDR2 YFSETQ. V was pared by 0 bases and J by 15 bases, with 13 bases between. The length of the CDR3 is 12 residues. CDR3 sequence (DNA): TGCGCCAGCAGCTTGGAAGCAGGGGCTTTGTTCTTC. Protein sequence: CASSLEAGALFF.

The rearrangement links TRBV7-8 to TRBJ2-1; D is unresolved. Per the germline V gene, CDR1 is SGHVS and CDR2 is FQNEAQ. This CDR3 comprises 14 residues. The V gene lost 1 base and the J gene lost 3 bases, with 7 bases spanning the gap. The CDR3 DNA follows: TGTGCCAGCAGCTTAGTGGCCTTCTACAATGAGCAGTTCTTC. Protein product: CASSLVAFYNEQFF.

The chain employs TRBV4-2 and TRBJ2-7, with 8 bases matching TRBD2. Germline CDR1 and CDR2: LGHNA and YNFKEQ. The CDR3 has 17 amino acids. V lost 1 base to trimming and J lost 5 bases; unmatched junction nucleotides: 13. The CDR3 sequence is CASSQVGTRGGDNEQYF. CDR3 sequence (DNA): TGTGCCAGCAGCCAAGTGGGGACCCGGGGGGGTGACAACGAGCAGTACTTC.

As for this clone: At the DNA level, this CDR3 is encoded by other sequences in the same sample as well. The CDR3 DNA sequence: TGCAGTGCGGGCAGGAACACTGAAGCTTTCTTT. This gives the protein CSAGRNTEAFF. V is TRBV20-1 and J is TRBJ1-1; D gene unclear. CDR1 and CDR2 from the germline V gene are DFQATT and SNEGSKA (reference sequence). The CDR3 is 11 amino acids. With 6 bases removed from V and 1 base from J, the gap between germline ends came to 6 bases.

J is TRBJ2-4 and V is TRBV30; possible D gene TRBD1, 6 bases. Germline V gene sequence: CDR1 GTSNPN, CDR2 SVGIG (reference sequence). The CDR3 runs to 13 residues. Trimming removed 2 bases from V and 8 bases from J, with 13 bases in between. The DNA for the CDR3 is TGTGCCTGGAGTCGAGGACAGCCAGACATTCAGTACTTC. Translation gives CAWSRGQPDIQYF.

The chain employs TRBV2 and TRBJ2-2; 9 bases map to TRBD1. After removal of 6 bases from V and 1 base from J, the junction contained 0 bases not matched to a gene. CDR1 is SNHLY, CDR2 FYNNEI, per germline. This CDR3 has 14 residues. The DNA of the CDR3 is TGTGCCAGCAGGGGACAGGGGAACACCGGGGAGCTGTTTTTT. Protein: CASRGQGNTGELFF. Full variable domain (remainder filled in from reference TRBV2 and TRBJ2-2): EPEVTQTPSHQVTQMGQEVILRCVPISNHLYFYWYRQILGQKVEFLVSFYNNEISEKSEIFDDQFSVERPDGSNFTLKIRSTKLEDSAMYFCASRGQGNTGELFFGEGSRLTVL.

J is TRBJ1-5 and V is TRBV19; maybe TRBD1 (6 bases). Germline V gene data show CDR1 as LNHDA and CDR2 as SQIVND (reference sequence). CDR3 size: 16 residues. The ends were cut back, 8 bases at V and 0 bases at J, with 17 bases in the middle. CDR3 loop: CASDRNNLNSNQPQHF. DNA for the CDR3: TGTGCCAGTGACAGGAACAATCTTAATAGCAATCAGCCCCAGCATTTT. Together with reference TRBV19 and TRBJ1-5, the CDR3 gives the full variable domain: DGGITQSPKYLFRKEGQNVTLSCEQNLNHDAMYWYRQDPGQGLRLIYYSQIVNDFQKGDIAEGYSVSREKKESFPLTVTSAQKNPTAFYLCASDRNNLNSNQPQHFGDGTRLSIL.

This chain connects TRBV4-1 to TRBJ2-7; tentative D call: TRBD1 (5 bases). Germline V gene data show CDR1 as MGHRA and CDR2 as YSYEKL. The CDR3 has 16 residues. V lost 1 base to trimming and J lost 2 bases, with 15 bases between them. CDR3 residues: CASSQGWGRATYEQYF. DNA of the CDR3: TGCGCCAGCAGCCAAGGTTGGGGCAGAGCAACCTACGAGCAGTACTTC.

In this sample, this clone turned up once. This rearrangement joins TRBV10-2 to TRBJ1-5; TRBD1 is a possible D gene (6 bases). Germline CDR1 WSHSY, CDR2 SAAADI. The V end was cut by 7 bases, the J end by 6 bases, with 13 bases between. The CDR3 has 13 amino acids. CDR3 sequence (DNA): TGCGCCAGCACTGGGGGGGCCGTTCAGCCCCAGCATTTT. Translating gives CASTGGAVQPQHF.

The table lists this clone with a few counts. The chain joins TRBV7-2 to TRBJ1-2; D perhaps matches TRBD1 (5 bases). This CDR3 spans 16 amino acids. V lost 2 bases, J lost 8 bases, and 21 bases lay in between. Germline CDR1 is SGHTA and CDR2 is FQGNSA. CDR3 residues: CASSLSRPRVGDGYTF. The CDR3 DNA follows: TGTGCCAGCAGCTTAAGTCGTCCCAGGGTAGGAGACGGCTACACCTTC.

The rearrangement links TRBV4-1 to TRBJ1-4, with TRBD1 matching 7 bases. Trimming removed 1 base from V and 7 bases from J; junction bases left unmatched: 15. The CDR3 is made up of 18 amino acids. Germline V gives CDR1 MGHRA, CDR2 YSYEKL. CDR3 in amino acids: CASSQVGGRQGGGEKLFF. The CDR3 nucleotides read TGCGCCAGCAGCCAAGTTGGAGGTCGGCAGGGGGGTGGTGAAAAACTGTTTTTT.

The V and J genes are TRBV5-1 and TRBJ2-3; D unclear. The CDR3 extends over 15 amino acids. The germline gives CDR1 SGHRS, CDR2 YFSETQ. Trimming took off 0 bases at V and 1 base at J, with 9 bases between the two ends. Written as DNA, the CDR3 is TGCGCCAGCAGCTTGGAGGCTCGGGGCACAGATACGCAGTATTTT. Its protein is CASSLEARGTDTQYF.

This rearrangement joins TRBV4-2 to TRBJ1-1, with 11 bases aligning to TRBD1. This CDR3 has 17 residues. Germline V CDR1 and CDR2: LGHNA, YNFKEQ. The junction had 5 bases not matched to a gene; V was cut back by 0 bases and J by 2 bases. The CDR3, as DNA: TGTGCCAGCAGCCAAGACTGGACAGGGGGCGACAACACTGAAGCTTTCTTT. It yields the protein CASSQDWTGGDNTEAFF.